A single sample is the source of the 6 T cell receptor beta chains below, sequenced in a study of T cells in Graves' hyperthyroidism and ophthalmopathy. Authors of the study amplified TCR beta CDR3 regions from RNA transcripts. With the HTBI primer set, the TCR CDR3 went through a first round of RT-PCR. MiXCR, applied by TCRdb to the multiplex PCR reads, yields one record per CDR3 protein. The data show about 250,000 distinct CDR3 sequences, roughly 22% seen once. What was sequenced was blood. All receptors derive from a man aged 30-40 years with Graves' ophthalmopathy.

The V and J genes are TRBV15 and TRBJ2-3; a possible D gene is TRBD1 (5 bases). This CDR3 comprises 16 residues. Germline lookup yields CDR1 LNHNV and CDR2 YYDKDF (reference sequence). With 4 bases removed from V and 0 bases from J, the gap between germline ends came to 14 bases. The CDR3 nucleotides are TGTGCCACCAGCACTACAGGCGTTTCTAGCACAGATACGCAGTATTTT. Residues: CATSTTGVSSTDTQYF. Together with reference TRBV15 and TRBJ2-3, the CDR3 gives the full variable domain: DAMVIQNPRYQVTQFGKPVTLSCSQTLNHNVMYWYQQKSSQAPKLLFHYYDKDFNNEADTPDNFQSRRPNTSFCFLDIRSPGLGDTAMYLCATSTTGVSSTDTQYFGPGTRLTVL.

V is TRBV18 and J is TRBJ2-3; D ambiguous. Germline loops: CDR1 KGHSH, CDR2 LQKENI. V was shortened by 2 bases and J by 6 bases, with 9 bases between the two germline ends. This CDR3 has 13 amino acids. CDR3 protein: CASSPSRADTQYF. The CDR3 nucleotides read TGTGCCAGCTCACCAAGCCGGGCGGATACGCAGTATTTT.

The rearrangement joins TRBV6-5 to TRBJ2-2; 12 bases fit TRBD2. V was clipped by 2 bases and J by 7 bases; unmatched bases: 8. The CDR3 contains 17 residues. Germline CDR1 reads MNHEY; CDR2 reads SVGAGI. This CDR3 is CASSYGMTSGRFGELFF. CDR3 bases: TGTGCCAGCAGTTACGGCATGACTAGCGGGAGATTCGGGGAGCTGTTTTTT.

This clonotype came up once. The chain combines TRBV28 with TRBJ2-2, with D possibly TRBD1 on 6 matching bases. Trimming took off 5 bases at V and 0 bases at J, with 10 bases between the two ends. This CDR3 contains 15 residues. Looked up from germline, CDR1 is MDHEN and CDR2 is SYDVKM. As DNA, the CDR3 is TGTGCCAGCAGTAACAGGGCGTCGAACACCGGGGAGCTGTTTTTT. Protein: CASSNRASNTGELFF.

The chain recombines TRBV12-3 or TRBV12-4 with TRBJ1-2, with TRBD1 identical over 7 bases. The CDR3 is 12 residues long. The junction had 6 bases not matched to a gene; V was cut back by 6 bases and J by 8 bases. The CDR3 reads CASRTGRGGYTF. For the CDR3, the DNA is TGTGCCAGCAGGACAGGGAGAGGCGGCTACACCTTC.

The sample holds a few counts of this clonotype. The chain recombines TRBV3-1 with TRBJ2-2, with unresolved D. The CDR3 is made up of 13 amino acids. Germline values: CDR1 LGHDT, CDR2 YNNKEL (reference sequence). V lost 3 bases and J 7 bases, leaving 9 bases between the germline ends. CDR3: CASSHLSLGELFF. Written as DNA, the CDR3 is TGTGCCAGCAGCCATCTCAGTCTCGGGGAGCTGTTTTTT.